This T cell receptor beta chain comes out of a study of cytomegalovirus exposure and HLA in healthy donors. The V and J ends lost 1 base and 7 bases respectively, with 10 bases between them. The CDR3 sequence is 14 residues long. Per the germline V gene, CDR1 is SGHAT and CDR2 is FQNNGV. In the PCR, 60 Vbeta and 13 Jbeta primers were used. Data came from immunoSEQ multiplex PCR; TCRdb stores just in-frame clones and leaves some out. The data show around 200,000 clones, with over 65% seen just once and more than 3.5% held by the top ten. Sequencing was performed on PBMCs. The clonotype comes from a woman in her sixties or seventies in good health and CMV-seropositive. This chain joins TRBV11-2 and TRBJ1-4; no clear D gene. The CDR3 region is CASSLGNGIEKLFF. In DNA form, the CDR3 reads TGTGCCAGCAGCTTAGGTAACGGGATTGAAAAACTGTTTTTT.